This T cell receptor (beta chain) was identified during a study of T cell responses to AZD1222 COVID-19 vaccine. Method: immunoSEQ multiplex PCR; TCRdb's copy keeps in-frame clones and lacks some. The repertoire holds 210,000 or so clones, with less than 95% as singletons. Per the germline V gene, CDR1 is SEHNR and CDR2 is FQNEAQ (reference sequence). With 5 bases clipped from V and 12 bases from J, the junction kept 18 bases outside the gene matches. The CDR3 loop spans 15 amino acids. The rearrangement links TRBV7-9 to TRBJ1-1; the match to TRBD1 covers 7 bases. The source is an adult who received the MenACWY meningococcal vaccine as a control. The sequenced sample was peripheral blood, obtained 28 days after the second dose of the MenACWY control vaccine. This CDR3 reads CASSPRDSTARRSFF. CDR3 DNA sequence: TGTGCCAGCAGCCCCCGGGACAGTACGGCTAGAAGGTCTTTCTTT.